A selection of T cell receptor beta chains follows, all from one sample in a study of T cells after yellow fever vaccination. TCRdb itself ran the 5' RACE reads through MiXCR, one entry per CDR3 protein. Among 150,000 or so distinct CDR3 sequences listed, approximately 9.9% were seen once. The sample in question was CD8+ T cells sorted from PBMCs, obtained 45 days after the yellow fever booster vaccination. The receptor source for this set is a young man who received the YFV17D yellow fever vaccine. The CDR3 runs from the conserved cysteine through the conserved F or W. D genes are given only for firm matches. Size is stated for part of the rows, as once, few or many counts, or as a class when the clone is expanded.

v_gene: TRBV4-2; abundance: few; d_gene: .; j_gene: TRBJ2-2; CDR3nt: TGTGCCAGCAGCCAACTCCAGGGCCTCGCGAACACCGGGGAGCTGTTTTTT; CDR3aa: CASSQLQGLANTGELFF
v_gene: TRBV27; abundance: few; d_gene: .; j_gene: TRBJ2-3; CDR3nt: TGTGCCAGCAGTTTAGACGGTGCGGGGCCCTACCGACACATTACAGATACGCAGTATTTT; CDR3aa: CASSLDGAGPYRHITDTQYF
v_gene: TRBV6-5; abundance: few; d_gene: TRBD1; j_gene: TRBJ2-7; CDR3nt: TGTGCCAGCAGCCATGCCCCTGACAGGGGAAGGGTCGAGCAGTACTTC; CDR3aa: CASSHAPDRGRVEQYF
v_gene: TRBV27; abundance: few; d_gene: TRBD1; j_gene: TRBJ2-1; CDR3nt: TGTGCCAGCAGGGACGGACAGGGGGCGGTCAATGAGCAGTTCTTC; CDR3aa: CASRDGQGAVNEQFF
v_gene: TRBV3-2; abundance: many; d_gene: .; j_gene: TRBJ2-2; CDR3nt: TGTGCCAGCAGCCAAGGGACTAGCGACTACACCGGGGAGCTGTTTTTT; CDR3aa: CASSQGTSDYTGELFF
v_gene: TRBV4-1; abundance: many; d_gene: .; j_gene: TRBJ2-3; CDR3nt: TGCGCCAGCAGCGCGCGAGCAGATACGCAGTATTTT; CDR3aa: CASSARADTQYF
v_gene: TRBV23-1; abundance: .; d_gene: .; j_gene: TRBJ1-5; CDR3nt: TGCGCCAGCAGTCAGGGAGCGGCACCAGATGACAATCAGCCCCAGCATTTT; CDR3aa: CASSQGAAPDDNQPQHF
v_gene: TRBV6-2/TRBV6-3; abundance: .; d_gene: TRBD1; j_gene: TRBJ1-1; CDR3nt: TGTGCCAGCAGTTACCTGAACAGGGGCAGAGACACTGAAGCTTTCTTT; CDR3aa: CASSYLNRGRDTEAFF
v_gene: TRBV7-2; abundance: few; d_gene: TRBD2; j_gene: TRBJ2-3; CDR3nt: TGTGCCAGCAGACCCTGGGGGGGGAACACAGATACGCAGTATTTT; CDR3aa: CASRPWGGNTDTQYF
v_gene: TRBV7-8; abundance: few; d_gene: .; j_gene: TRBJ2-2; CDR3nt: TGTGCCAGCAGCTTAGTCGGGGAGCTGTTTTTT; CDR3aa: CASSLVGELFF
v_gene: TRBV7-8; abundance: .; d_gene: .; j_gene: TRBJ2-4; CDR3nt: TGTGCCAGCAGCCCTTCGATTAGACAGGGACTAGCCAAAAACATTCAGTACTTC; CDR3aa: CASSPSIRQGLAKNIQYF
v_gene: TRBV5-5; abundance: few; d_gene: .; j_gene: TRBJ2-7; CDR3nt: TGTGCCAGCAGCTTGAAAGTCCCCCGAGCAGGGGGGATCCACGAGCAGTACTTC; CDR3aa: CASSLKVPRAGGIHEQYF